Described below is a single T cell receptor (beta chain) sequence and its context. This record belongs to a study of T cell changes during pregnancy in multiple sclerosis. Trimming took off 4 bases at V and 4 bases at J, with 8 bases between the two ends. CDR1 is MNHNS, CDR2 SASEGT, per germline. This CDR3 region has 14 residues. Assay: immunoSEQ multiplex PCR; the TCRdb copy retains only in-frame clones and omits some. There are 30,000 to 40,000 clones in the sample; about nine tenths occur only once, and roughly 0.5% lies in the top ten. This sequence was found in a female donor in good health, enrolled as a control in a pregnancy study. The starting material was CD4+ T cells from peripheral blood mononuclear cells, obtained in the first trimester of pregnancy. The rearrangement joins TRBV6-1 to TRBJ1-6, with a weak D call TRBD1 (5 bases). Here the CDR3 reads CASSGQFYNSPLHF. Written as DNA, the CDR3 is TGTGCCAGCAGTGGACAGTTTTATAATTCACCCCTCCACTTT.